This is a list of T cell receptor beta chains from one sample in a study of blood T cell repertoires in COVID-19. Profiling relied on immunoSEQ multiplex PCR, and the TCRdb table lists in-frame clones only, not all of them. In the table there are about 220,000 clones, roughly 85% of which are singletons. Sequenced sample: peripheral blood. All receptors come from a woman older than 75 with acute or convalescent COVID-19. Each CDR3 is given with its conserved first and last residue. The D gene is left open where the match is weak. Expanded clones get a size class; other rows say once, few or many, or leave the size out.

>.|TRBD2|TRBJ2-2|TRBV6-2/TRBV6-3
CASSTSGGVLTGELFF
TGTGCCAGCAGCACAAGCGGGGGGGTTCTCACCGGGGAGCTGTTTTTT
>.|.|TRBJ2-3|TRBV14
CASSQVVVVSTDTQYF
TGTGCCAGCAGCCAAGTGGTAGTTGTGAGCACAGATACGCAGTATTTT
>once|.|TRBJ2-7|TRBV11-3
CASSSGDSYEQYF
TGTGCCAGCAGTTCCGGGGACTCCTACGAGCAGTACTTC
>once|.|TRBJ1-2|TRBV5-4
CASSLSVDGYTF
TGTGCCAGCAGCTTGTCGGTGGATGGCTACACCTTC
>.|.|TRBJ1-1|TRBV3-1/TRBV3-2
CASSQDLARVGTEAFF
TGTGCCAGCAGCCAAGATCTTGCCAGGGTGGGCACTGAAGCTTTCTTT
>.|.|TRBJ1-1|TRBV7-9
CASSLPLRGAFF
TGTGCCAGCAGCTTACCCCTCAGAGGTGCTTTCTTT
>.|.|TRBJ1-2|TRBV2
CASSEARGTRQSPGYTF
TGTGCCAGCAGTGAAGCACGGGGAACAAGACAAAGCCCTGGCTACACCTTC
>.|TRBD1|TRBJ1-2|TRBV5-4
CASRRGTGANYGYTF
TGTGCCAGCAGACGAGGGACAGGAGCTAACTATGGCTACACCTTC
>.|.|TRBJ1-3|TRBV14
CASSQDQWGVGSGNTIYF
TGTGCCAGCAGCCAAGATCAATGGGGGGTCGGTTCTGGAAACACCATATATTTT
>.|.|TRBJ1-2|TRBV11-3
CASSLSNSGRYGYTF
TGTGCCAGCAGCTTATCCAACTCAGGGAGGTATGGCTACACCTTC
>.|TRBD2|TRBJ2-5|TRBV19
CATALLAGYQETQYF
TGTGCCACCGCACTACTAGCGGGGTACCAAGAGACCCAGTACTTC
>.|.|TRBJ1-5|TRBV6-1
CASSEGMHSNQPQHF
TGTGCCAGCAGTGAGGGCATGCATAGCAATCAGCCCCAGCATTTT
>.|.|TRBJ2-7|TRBV11-2
CASSPRRLSGEQYF
TGTGCCAGCAGCCCGCGGAGGTTATCTGGCGAGCAGTACTTC
>once|.|TRBJ2-3|TRBV2
CASSPRAWGTQYF
TGTGCCAGCAGTCCCAGGGCCTGGGGTACGCAGTATTTT
>.|TRBD1|TRBJ1-2|TRBV7-2
CASSLAGQGPNGYTF
TGTGCCAGCAGCTTAGCTGGACAGGGTCCGAATGGCTACACCTTC
>.|TRBD1|TRBJ1-2|TRBV24-1
CATSDYRGGYTF
TGTGCCACCAGTGATTACAGGGGTGGCTACACCTTC
>.|.|TRBJ1-5|TRBV19
CASSISVDQPQHF
TGTGCCAGTAGTATATCGGTGGATCAGCCCCAGCATTTT
>.|.|TRBJ2-3|TRBV7-2
CASSLPSTDTQYF
TGTGCCAGCAGCTTACCTAGCACAGATACGCAGTATTTT
>.|.|TRBJ1-6|TRBV2
CASSAESSYNSPLHF
TGTGCCAGCAGTGCTGAGAGCTCCTATAATTCACCCCTCCACTTT
>.|.|TRBJ1-3|TRBV6-5
CASKEGLTSGNTIYF
TGTGCCAGCAAAGAGGGACTAACCTCTGGAAACACCATATATTTT
>.|.|TRBJ2-2|TRBV6-1
CASSDAWSGGELFF
TGTGCCAGCAGTGATGCATGGAGCGGCGGGGAGCTGTTTTTT
>.|TRBD1|TRBJ1-5|TRBV2
CASNNRDRGIQPQHF
TGTGCCAGCAATAACAGGGACAGGGGGATTCAGCCCCAGCATTTT
>.|.|TRBJ2-7|TRBV5-4
CASSLAADSSYEQYF
TGTGCCAGCAGCTTGGCCGCGGACAGCTCCTACGAGCAGTACTTC
>few|.|TRBJ1-2|TRBV9
CASSVGQGNGYTF
TGTGCCAGCAGCGTAGGGCAGGGGAATGGCTACACCTTC
>.|TRBD1|TRBJ2-7|TRBV5-4
CASSLEATGPSYEQYF
TGTGCCAGCAGCTTGGAGGCGACAGGGCCCTCCTACGAGCAGTACTTC
>.|.|TRBJ2-5|TRBV5-1
CASSPLSGQETQYF
TGCGCCAGCAGCCCCCTATCGGGCCAAGAGACCCAGTACTTC
>.|TRBD2|TRBJ2-3|TRBV3-1/TRBV3-2
CASSQEGSGGHTDTQYF
TGTGCCAGCAGCCAAGAAGGTAGCGGGGGCCACACAGATACGCAGTATTTT
>.|.|TRBJ1-1|TRBV28
CASSLGQVNTEAFF
TGTGCCAGCAGCTTGGGGCAGGTGAACACTGAAGCTTTCTTT
>.|.|TRBJ1-5|TRBV28
CASSFQGNQPQHF
TGTGCCAGCAGTTTCCAGGGCAATCAGCCCCAGCATTTT
>few|TRBD2|TRBJ2-7|TRBV7-9
CASSLSGIGEQYF
TGTGCCAGCAGCCTTAGCGGGATCGGCGAGCAGTACTTC
>.|.|TRBJ2-5|TRBV2
CASTLGQGGGETQYF
TGTGCCAGCACTCTAGGACAGGGCGGGGGCGAGACCCAGTACTTC
>once|.|TRBJ2-1|TRBV6-5
CASSYTPGSSYNEQFF
TGTGCCAGCAGTTACACCCCAGGGTCGTCCTACAATGAGCAGTTCTTC
>few|.|TRBJ1-1|TRBV28
CASSSPGGSNTEAFF
TGTGCCAGCAGTTCCCCCGGAGGGTCGAACACTGAAGCTTTCTTT
>.|.|TRBJ2-3|TRBV6-4
CASSDSIGSATQYF
TGTGCCAGCAGTGACTCGATCGGGTCAGCTACGCAGTATTTT
>.|TRBD1|TRBJ1-6|TRBV27
CASSSPGQGQKPPLHF
TGTGCCAGCAGTTCCCCGGGACAGGGGCAAAAGCCGCCCCTCCACTTT
>.|.|TRBJ2-7|TRBV27
CASSLLSGRSYEQYF
TGTGCCAGCAGTTTATTATCCGGGAGATCCTACGAGCAGTACTTC
>.|TRBD2|TRBJ2-7|TRBV2
CASSEALASGEQYF
TGTGCCAGCAGTGAAGCGCTAGCTAGCGGCGAGCAGTACTTC
>once|TRBD1|TRBJ1-4|TRBV28
CASSPYGRQGAGEKLFF
TGTGCCAGCAGTCCTTATGGTCGACAGGGTGCGGGTGAAAAACTGTTTTTT
>few|.|TRBJ1-2|TRBV27
CASSFAGGSYGYTF
TGTGCCAGCAGTTTTGCGGGGGGCTCCTATGGCTACACCTTC
>.|TRBD2|TRBJ2-3|TRBV6-6
CASSRLSGGRMGTDTQYF
TGTGCCAGCAGTCGCCTTAGCGGGGGGCGGATGGGCACAGATACGCAGTATTTT
>.|TRBD1|TRBJ2-1|TRBV6-5
CASSYTPRGLDNEQFF
TGTGCCAGCAGTTACACCCCTAGGGGGCTAGATAATGAGCAGTTCTTC
>.|.|TRBJ1-1|TRBV5-1
CASSPFRRENTEAFF
TGCGCCAGCAGCCCGTTTCGGAGGGAGAACACTGAAGCTTTCTTT
>.|TRBD1|TRBJ1-2|TRBV6-5
CASSSGQGLYGYTF
TGTGCCAGCAGTTCAGGACAGGGGCTCTATGGCTACACCTTC
>.|.|TRBJ1-1|TRBV5-1
CASRGQQERTEAFF
TGCGCCAGCAGGGGACAACAGGAGCGGACTGAAGCTTTCTTT